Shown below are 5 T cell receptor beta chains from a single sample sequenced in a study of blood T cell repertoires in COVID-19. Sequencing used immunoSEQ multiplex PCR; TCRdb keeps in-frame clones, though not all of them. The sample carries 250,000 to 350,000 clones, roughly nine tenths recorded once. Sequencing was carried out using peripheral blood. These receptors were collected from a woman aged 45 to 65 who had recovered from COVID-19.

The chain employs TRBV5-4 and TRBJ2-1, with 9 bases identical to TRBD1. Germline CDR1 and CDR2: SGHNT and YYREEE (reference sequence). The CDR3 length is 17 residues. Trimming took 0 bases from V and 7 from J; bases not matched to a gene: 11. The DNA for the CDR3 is TGTGCCAGCAGCTTGGGAGCTCCGGGACAGGGTTATAATGAGCAGTTCTTC. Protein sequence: CASSLGAPGQGYNEQFF.

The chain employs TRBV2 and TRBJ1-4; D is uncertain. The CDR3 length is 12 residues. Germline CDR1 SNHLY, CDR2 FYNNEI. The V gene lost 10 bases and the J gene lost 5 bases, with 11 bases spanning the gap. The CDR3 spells CATRRENEKLFF. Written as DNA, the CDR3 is TGTGCCACAAGGAGGGAGAATGAAAAACTGTTTTTT. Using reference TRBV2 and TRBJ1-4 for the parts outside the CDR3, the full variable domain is EPEVTQTPSHQVTQMGQEVILRCVPISNHLYFYWYRQILGQKVEFLVSFYNNEISEKSEIFDDQFSVERPDGSNFTLKIRSTKLEDSAMYFCATRRENEKLFFGSGTQLSVL.

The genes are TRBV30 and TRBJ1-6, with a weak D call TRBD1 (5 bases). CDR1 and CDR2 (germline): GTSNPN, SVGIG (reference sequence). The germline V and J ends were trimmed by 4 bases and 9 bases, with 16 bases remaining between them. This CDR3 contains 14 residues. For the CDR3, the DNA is TGTGCCTGGATCCGCTCGGGGGTTGGTTCACCCCTCCACTTT. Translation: CAWIRSGVGSPLHF.

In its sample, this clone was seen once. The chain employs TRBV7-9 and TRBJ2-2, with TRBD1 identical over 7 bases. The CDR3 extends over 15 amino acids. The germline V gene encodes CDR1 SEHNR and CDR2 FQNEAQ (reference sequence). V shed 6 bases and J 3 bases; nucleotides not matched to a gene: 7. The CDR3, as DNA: TGTGCCAGCAGATCTAACAGGGGTTACACCGGGGAGCTGTTTTTT. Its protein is CASRSNRGYTGELFF.

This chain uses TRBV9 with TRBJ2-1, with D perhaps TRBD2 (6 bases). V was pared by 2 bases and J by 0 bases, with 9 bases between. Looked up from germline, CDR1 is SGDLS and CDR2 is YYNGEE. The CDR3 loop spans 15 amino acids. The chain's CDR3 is CASSVSGISYNEQFF. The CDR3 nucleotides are TGTGCCAGCAGCGTTAGCGGTATCTCCTACAATGAGCAGTTCTTC.